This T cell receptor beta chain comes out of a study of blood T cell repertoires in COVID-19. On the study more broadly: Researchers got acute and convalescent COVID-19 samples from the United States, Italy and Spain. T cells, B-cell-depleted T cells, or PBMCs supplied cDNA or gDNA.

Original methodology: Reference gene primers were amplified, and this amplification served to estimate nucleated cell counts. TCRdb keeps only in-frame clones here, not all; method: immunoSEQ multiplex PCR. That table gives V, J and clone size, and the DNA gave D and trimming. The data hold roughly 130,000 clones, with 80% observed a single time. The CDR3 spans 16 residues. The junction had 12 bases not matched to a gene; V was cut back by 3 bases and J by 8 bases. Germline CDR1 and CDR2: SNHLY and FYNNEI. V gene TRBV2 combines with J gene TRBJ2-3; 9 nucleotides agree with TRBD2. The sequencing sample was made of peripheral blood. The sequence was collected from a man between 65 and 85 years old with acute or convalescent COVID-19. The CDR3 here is CASSERGGGAQITQYF. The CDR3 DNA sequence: TGTGCCAGCAGTGAGCGGGGGGGAGGGGCACAGATTACGCAGTATTTT.